These T cell receptor beta chains were read from a single sample in a study of shared clonotypes between healthy human individuals. Method: immunoSEQ multiplex PCR; TCRdb's copy keeps in-frame clones and lacks some. The top ten clones hold approximately 0.13% of a sample with some 2 million clones, 85% to 95% of them seen once. Sequencing input: naive CD4+ T cells sorted from blood. These receptors were collected from a man younger than 30 in good health. The conserved cysteine and the conserved F or W are not part of the CDR3 here.

j_call: TRBJ2-1
cdr3_length: 13
v_call: TRBV19
cdr3_aa: ASTDGGLGYNEQF

j_call: TRBJ1-1
cdr3_length: 9
v_call: TRBV5-1
cdr3_aa: ASSLNTEAF

j_call: TRBJ1-2
cdr3_length: 15
v_call: TRBV5-7
cdr3_aa: ASSHENLDRVRCGYT

j_call: TRBJ2-1
cdr3_length: 10
v_call: TRBV7-2
cdr3_aa: ASSFIDNEQF

j_call: TRBJ2-6
cdr3_length: 13
v_call: TRBV4-3
cdr3_aa: ASSQALQGTNVLT

j_call: TRBJ2-5
cdr3_length: 11
v_call: TRBV5-1
cdr3_aa: ASRGTGQETQY

j_call: TRBJ1-3
cdr3_length: 12
v_call: TRBV5-1
cdr3_aa: ASSLVGSGNTIY

j_call: TRBJ1-1
cdr3_length: 13
v_call: TRBV30
cdr3_aa: AWSLPRQGRPEAF

j_call: TRBJ2-4
cdr3_length: 11
v_call: TRBV30
cdr3_aa: AWSARVRDIQY

j_call: TRBJ1-6
cdr3_length: 12
v_call: TRBV30
cdr3_aa: AWRIGGDGSPLH

j_call: TRBJ1-5
cdr3_length: 10
v_call: TRBV27
cdr3_aa: ASRQGNQPQH

j_call: TRBJ2-7
cdr3_length: 11
v_call: TRBV6-5
cdr3_aa: ASSYTDRVEQY

j_call: TRBJ1-2
cdr3_length: 12
v_call: TRBV6-1
cdr3_aa: ASSEQQGTYGYT

j_call: TRBJ2-3
cdr3_length: 13
v_call: TRBV5-1
cdr3_aa: ASSLGGLTGDTQY

j_call: TRBJ2-7
cdr3_length: 13
v_call: TRBV9
cdr3_aa: ASSAGLAGSYEQY

j_call: TRBJ2-2
cdr3_length: 11
v_call: TRBV28
cdr3_aa: ASTSANTGELF

j_call: TRBJ2-7
cdr3_length: 12
v_call: TRBV25-1
cdr3_aa: ASEGSRDGSEQY

j_call: TRBJ1-1
cdr3_length: 15
v_call: TRBV28
cdr3_aa: ASSFGVLVLGDTEAF

j_call: TRBJ1-1
cdr3_length: 11
v_call: TRBV4-3
cdr3_aa: ASSQGGNTEAF

j_call: TRBJ1-2
cdr3_length: 16
v_call: TRBV5-1
cdr3_aa: ASRPYPSELGANYGYT

j_call: TRBJ2-7
cdr3_length: 13
v_call: TRBV2
cdr3_aa: ASSELRERGTEQY

j_call: TRBJ2-7
cdr3_length: 10
v_call: TRBV18
cdr3_aa: ASSLGAYEQY

j_call: TRBJ2-1
cdr3_length: 10
v_call: TRBV6-4
cdr3_aa: ASSDPGGEQF

j_call: TRBJ2-1
cdr3_length: 12
v_call: TRBV14
cdr3_aa: ASSQVMGLAKQF

j_call: TRBJ1-4
cdr3_length: 12
v_call: TRBV5-1
cdr3_aa: ASSLVAGNEKLF

j_call: TRBJ2-2
cdr3_length: 13
v_call: TRBV5-1
cdr3_aa: ASSLGQGNTGELF

j_call: TRBJ2-5
cdr3_length: 11
v_call: TRBV28
cdr3_aa: ASSQGQGGTQY

j_call: TRBJ2-7
cdr3_length: 13
v_call: TRBV2
cdr3_aa: ASSATSGRVNEQY

j_call: TRBJ2-3
cdr3_length: 11
v_call: TRBV6-1
cdr3_aa: ASLWRGTDTQY

j_call: TRBJ2-3
cdr3_length: 16
v_call: TRBV7-2
cdr3_aa: ASSLAGTSGGRADTQY

j_call: TRBJ2-7
cdr3_length: 13
v_call: TRBV9
cdr3_aa: ASSVAPGEVYEQY

j_call: TRBJ2-3
cdr3_length: 13
v_call: TRBV9
cdr3_aa: ASSTAGRSLDTQY

j_call: TRBJ1-2
cdr3_length: 11
v_call: TRBV10-1
cdr3_aa: ASSESGGVGYT

j_call: TRBJ1-1
cdr3_length: 13
v_call: TRBV18
cdr3_aa: ASSPPAGRNTEAF

j_call: TRBJ2-7
cdr3_length: 14
v_call: TRBV23-1
cdr3_aa: ASSHPPWDRGHEQY

j_call: TRBJ2-3
cdr3_length: 9
v_call: TRBV7-6
cdr3_aa: ASSGSDTQY

j_call: TRBJ2-3
cdr3_length: 12
v_call: TRBV2
cdr3_aa: ASGGIATTDTQY

j_call: TRBJ2-2
cdr3_length: 11
v_call: TRBV19
cdr3_aa: ASSGQLTGELF

j_call: TRBJ2-7
cdr3_length: 9
v_call: TRBV29-1
cdr3_aa: SVQETIEQY

j_call: TRBJ2-1
cdr3_length: 18
v_call: TRBV4-3
cdr3_aa: ASSQDATQRQAPFYNEQF

j_call: TRBJ2-7
cdr3_length: 11
v_call: TRBV2
cdr3_aa: ASSGGQGTEQY

j_call: TRBJ2-7
cdr3_length: 13
v_call: TRBV7-2
cdr3_aa: ASSTAGTNIYEQY

j_call: TRBJ1-3
cdr3_length: 13
v_call: TRBV5-1
cdr3_aa: ASSLVSGSGNTIY

j_call: TRBJ1-1
cdr3_length: 12
v_call: TRBV18
cdr3_aa: ASSPGTDRIEAF

j_call: TRBJ2-2
cdr3_length: 15
v_call: TRBV5-1
cdr3_aa: ASSQDVSAANTGELF

j_call: TRBJ2-2
cdr3_length: 11
v_call: TRBV5-6
cdr3_aa: ASSEAGVGELF

j_call: TRBJ2-2
cdr3_length: 14
v_call: TRBV9
cdr3_aa: ASKASGSKNTGELF

j_call: TRBJ2-7
cdr3_length: 11
v_call: TRBV2
cdr3_aa: ASIAGGTYEQY

j_call: TRBJ2-1
cdr3_length: 14
v_call: TRBV5-1
cdr3_aa: ASSFASPGAYNEQF

j_call: TRBJ2-7
cdr3_length: 12
v_call: TRBV28
cdr3_aa: ASRRTGGLYEQY

j_call: TRBJ1-5
cdr3_length: 12
v_call: TRBV9
cdr3_aa: ASSVTDGNQPQH

j_call: TRBJ2-2
cdr3_length: 13
v_call: TRBV30
cdr3_aa: AWSAAGSVTGELF

j_call: TRBJ1-1
cdr3_length: 13
v_call: TRBV6-1
cdr3_aa: ASSAGGGGRTEAF

j_call: TRBJ2-3
cdr3_length: 13
v_call: TRBV2
cdr3_aa: ASSEAGGGIDTQY

j_call: TRBJ1-2
cdr3_length: 11
v_call: TRBV6-5
cdr3_aa: ASSWNLVYGYT